Included here is one T cell receptor (beta chain) sequence, with context. The data derive from a study of cytomegalovirus exposure and HLA in healthy donors. The PCR had 60 Vbeta and 13 Jbeta primers. Profiled with immunoSEQ multiplex PCR; TCRdb holds only in-frame clones, not every one. The repertoire holds fewer than 200,000 clones, nearly 80% seen once, with about 0.93% in the top ten. Germline V CDR1 and CDR2: SQVTM, ANQGSEA. Trimming stripped 4 bases from V and 5 bases from J, with 14 bases between. The CDR3 sequence is 13 residues long. J is TRBJ2-5 and V is TRBV29-1; perhaps TRBD1 as D (6 bases). Source material: PBMCs. The source of this sequence is a woman aged 45-65 years in good health and CMV-seropositive. The CDR3 is CSVGRGSRETQYF. CDR3 in DNA: TGCAGCGTTGGCAGGGGTTCGCGGGAGACCCAGTACTTC.